The rows below give T cell receptor beta chains drawn from one sample of a study of blood T cell repertoires in COVID-19. Sequenced by immunoSEQ multiplex PCR; TCRdb stores in-frame clones only, minus some. Among 130,000 to 150,000 clones listed, about 82% were seen once. The sequenced sample consisted of peripheral blood. The receptors shown here come from a woman between 40 and 55 years old with active or convalescent COVID-19. Both conserved end residues are part of each CDR3.

V gene | CDR3 length | CDR3 protein
TRBV19 | 13 | CASSWAVGETQYF
TRBV7-2 | 15 | CASSSAGGSSYEQYF
TRBV21-1 | 16 | CASSTPGQPFTDTQYF
TRBV14 | 14 | CASSRLASKDTQYF
TRBV19 | 17 | CASSIGQGFSYNSPLHF
TRBV30 | 12 | CAWSTSFYEQYF
TRBV28 | 15 | CASGAGSATNEKLFF
TRBV28 | 15 | CASCPGTDSTDTQYF
TRBV19 | 16 | CASSVDLQGGGSPLHF
TRBV9 | 15 | CASSETGGFGNTIYF
TRBV4-1 | 14 | CASSQGGASYEQYF
TRBV6-6 | 15 | CASRERDRGSTEAFF
TRBV5-4 | 16 | CASSARGTGGNSPLHF
TRBV19 | 14 | CASSIRTGNYGYTF
TRBV9 | 11 | CASSSLGELFF
TRBV11-2 | 13 | CASSLGTVGEAFF
TRBV11-2 | 16 | CASSVRASGYTDTQYF
TRBV5-1 | 15 | CASSLGPGNDEKLFF
TRBV5-1 | 14 | CASAGTGGAYEQYF
TRBV5-3 | 14 | CARSPDRLICEQYF
TRBV28 | 13 | CASSLNSPYGYTF
TRBV5-6 | 14 | CASSSNRGRGKLFF
TRBV5-8 | 18 | CASSLERITLSSYNEQFF
TRBV27 | 14 | CASSLDRGIYEQYF
TRBV19 | 14 | CASRETGRNTEAFF
TRBV5-4 | 12 | CASSPDRGTQYF
TRBV3-1/TRBV3-2 | 15 | CASSQLTETHTEAFF
TRBV3-1/TRBV3-2 | 14 | CASRGQGQGSPLHF
TRBV7-6 | 15 | CASSSYDRVGEKLFF
TRBV15 | 13 | CATQGVMDTEAFF
TRBV5-4 | 15 | CASSPAQGTGEKLFF
TRBV9 | 16 | CASSAATGGATGELFF
TRBV9 | 13 | CASSSGEGGEAFF
TRBV18 | 13 | CASSALDGSPLHF
TRBV3-1/TRBV3-2 | 18 | CASSQGDRGPLYGTEAFF
TRBV6-1 | 15 | CASSEGTGLGYGYTF
TRBV15 | 15 | CATSLEGQANSPLHF
TRBV6-4 | 16 | CASSDSTGKGTDTQYF
TRBV19 | 17 | CASSIVGWTGENTEAFF
TRBV15 | 14 | CATSARLDREHQHF
TRBV14 | 16 | CASSPGAGRWNDEAFF
TRBV11-2 | 16 | CASSLGRVDGANVLTF